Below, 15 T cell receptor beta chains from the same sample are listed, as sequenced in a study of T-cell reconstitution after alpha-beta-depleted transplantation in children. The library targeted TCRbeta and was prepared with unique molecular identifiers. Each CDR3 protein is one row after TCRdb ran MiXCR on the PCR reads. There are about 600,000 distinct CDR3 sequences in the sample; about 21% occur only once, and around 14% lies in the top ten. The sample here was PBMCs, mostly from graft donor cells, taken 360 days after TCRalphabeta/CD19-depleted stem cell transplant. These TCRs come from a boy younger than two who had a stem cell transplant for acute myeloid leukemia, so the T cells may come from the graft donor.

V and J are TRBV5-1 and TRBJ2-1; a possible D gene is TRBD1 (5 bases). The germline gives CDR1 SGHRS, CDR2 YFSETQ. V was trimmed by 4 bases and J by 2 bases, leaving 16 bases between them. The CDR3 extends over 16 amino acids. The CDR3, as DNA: TGCGCCAGCAGCCTGGGGTGGCAGGGAACCTACAATGAGCAGTTCTTC. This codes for CASSLGWQGTYNEQFF.

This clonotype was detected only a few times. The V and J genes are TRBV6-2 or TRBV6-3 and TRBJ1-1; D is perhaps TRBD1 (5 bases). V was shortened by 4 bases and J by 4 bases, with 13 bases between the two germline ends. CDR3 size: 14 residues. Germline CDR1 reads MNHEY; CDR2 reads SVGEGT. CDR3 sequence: CASSFPGSGTEAFF. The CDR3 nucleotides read TGTGCCAGCAGTTTTCCAGGGTCAGGCACTGAAGCTTTCTTT.

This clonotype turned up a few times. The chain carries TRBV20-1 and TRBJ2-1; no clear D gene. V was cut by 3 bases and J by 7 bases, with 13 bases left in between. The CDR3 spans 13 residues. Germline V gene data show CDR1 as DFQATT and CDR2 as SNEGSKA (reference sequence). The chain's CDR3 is CSASPVGVNEQFF. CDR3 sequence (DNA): TGCAGTGCTAGCCCTGTTGGGGTAAATGAGCAGTTCTTC.

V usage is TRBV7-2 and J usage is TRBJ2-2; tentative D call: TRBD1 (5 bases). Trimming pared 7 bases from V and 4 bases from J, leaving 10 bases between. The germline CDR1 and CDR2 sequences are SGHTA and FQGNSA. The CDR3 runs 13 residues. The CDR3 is CASNQGITGELFF. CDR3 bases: TGTGCCAGCAATCAGGGCATCACCGGGGAGCTGTTTTTT.

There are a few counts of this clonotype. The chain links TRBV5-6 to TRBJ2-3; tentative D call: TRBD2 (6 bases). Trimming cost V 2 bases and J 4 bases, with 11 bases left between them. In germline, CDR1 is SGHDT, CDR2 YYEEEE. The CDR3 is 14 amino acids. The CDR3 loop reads CASSFSPGADTQYF. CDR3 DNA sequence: TGTGCCAGCAGCTTTAGCCCGGGAGCAGATACGCAGTATTTT.

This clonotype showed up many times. CDR3 region: CSALPGHLTYEQYF. CDR3 nucleotides: TGCAGTGCTCTTCCGGGACACCTAACCTACGAGCAGTACTTC. The rearrangement joins TRBV20-1 to TRBJ2-7, with D possibly matching TRBD1 (6 bases). This CDR3 has 14 amino acids. Trimming removed 5 bases at V and 2 bases at J, with 16 bases between. Germline lookup yields CDR1 DFQATT and CDR2 SNEGSKA (reference sequence).

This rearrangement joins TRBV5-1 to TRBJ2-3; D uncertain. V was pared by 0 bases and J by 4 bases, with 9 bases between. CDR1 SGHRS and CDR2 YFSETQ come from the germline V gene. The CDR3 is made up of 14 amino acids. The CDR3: CASSLDRPPDTQYF. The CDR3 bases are TGCGCCAGCAGCTTGGATCGGCCCCCAGATACGCAGTATTTT.

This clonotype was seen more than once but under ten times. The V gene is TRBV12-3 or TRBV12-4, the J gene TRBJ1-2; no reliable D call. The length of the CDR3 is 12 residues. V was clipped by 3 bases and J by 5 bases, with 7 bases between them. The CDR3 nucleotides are TGTGCCAGCAGTTTTGGTGCTTATGGCTACACCTTC. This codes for CASSFGAYGYTF.

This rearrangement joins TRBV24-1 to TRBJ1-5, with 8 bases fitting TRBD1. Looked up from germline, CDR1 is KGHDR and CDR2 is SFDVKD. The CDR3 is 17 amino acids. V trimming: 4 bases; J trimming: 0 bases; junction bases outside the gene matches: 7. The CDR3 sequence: CATSESGTGVSNQPQHF. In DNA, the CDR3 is TGTGCCACCAGTGAGTCCGGGACAGGAGTTAGCAATCAGCCCCAGCATTTT.

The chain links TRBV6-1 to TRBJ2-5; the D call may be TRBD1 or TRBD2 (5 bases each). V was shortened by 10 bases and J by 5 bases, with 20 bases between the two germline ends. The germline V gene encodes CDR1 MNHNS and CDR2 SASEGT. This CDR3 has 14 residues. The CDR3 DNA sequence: TGTGCCACCTTACTGGGGACGTCCAGGGAGACCCAGTACTTC. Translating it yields CATLLGTSRETQYF.

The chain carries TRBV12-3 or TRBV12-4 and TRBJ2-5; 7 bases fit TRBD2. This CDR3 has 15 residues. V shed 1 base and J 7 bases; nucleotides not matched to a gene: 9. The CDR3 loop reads CASSLGLADSGTQYF. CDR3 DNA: TGTGCCAGCAGTTTAGGGCTAGCGGATAGTGGGACCCAGTACTTC.

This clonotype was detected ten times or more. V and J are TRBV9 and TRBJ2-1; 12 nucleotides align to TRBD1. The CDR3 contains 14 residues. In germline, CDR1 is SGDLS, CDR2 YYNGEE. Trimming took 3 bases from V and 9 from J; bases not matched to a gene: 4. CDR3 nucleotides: TGTGCCAGCAGCGCCCGGGACAGGGGGCCTGAGCAGTTCTTC. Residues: CASSARDRGPEQFF. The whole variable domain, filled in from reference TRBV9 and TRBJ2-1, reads DSGVTQTPKHLITATGQRVTLRCSPRSGDLSVYWYQQSLDQGLQFLIQYYNGEERAKGNILERFSAQQFPDLHSELNLSSLELGDSALYFCASSARDRGPEQFFGPGTRLTVL.

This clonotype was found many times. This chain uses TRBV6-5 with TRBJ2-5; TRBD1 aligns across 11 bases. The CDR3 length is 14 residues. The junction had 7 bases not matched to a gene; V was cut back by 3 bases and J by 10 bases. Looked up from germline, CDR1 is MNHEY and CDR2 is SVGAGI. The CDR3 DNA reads TGTGCCAGCAGTTATTGGCGGGACAGGGGGAACCAGTACTTC. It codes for CASSYWRDRGNQYF.

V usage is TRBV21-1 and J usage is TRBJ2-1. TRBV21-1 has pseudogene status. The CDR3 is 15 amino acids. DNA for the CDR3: TGTGCCAGCAGCACGGACAGGGCACCATACAATGAGCAGTTCTTC. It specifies CASSTDRAPYNEQFF.

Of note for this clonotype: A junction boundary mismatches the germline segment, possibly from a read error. The CDR3 reads CCADSRGGPYGYTF. CDR3 coding DNA: TGCTGTGCCGACAGCCGAGGGGGTCCTTATGGCTACACCTTC. The chain recombines TRBV20-1 with TRBJ1-2; D might be TRBD1 (6 bases). The CDR3 runs to 14 residues. CDR1 DFQATT and CDR2 SNEGSKA come from the germline V gene (reference sequence).